This T cell receptor (beta chain) is drawn from a study of control samples from healthy donors and cancer patients. The CDR3 is made up of 18 amino acids. Germline V gene sequence: CDR1 ENHRY, CDR2 SYGVKD. The V segment lost 9 bases and the J segment 0 bases; nucleotides outside the gene matches: 12. The table came from immunoSEQ multiplex PCR; TCRdb's copy has only in-frame clones and leaves some out. This table holds around 64,000 clones, roughly 89% found once. This TCR derives from a man in his 60s with colorectal cancer. The chain recombines TRBV10-3 with TRBJ2-3; 13 bases map to TRBD2. The source material was PBMCs. DNA for the CDR3: TGTGCCATTTCCGGGACTAGCGGGGCCGCAGGCAGCACAGATACGCAGTATTTT. Translation: CAISGTSGAAGSTDTQYF.